This record concerns one TCR beta chain sequence. What it binds is unknown. One entry per CDR3 protein results from TCRdb running MiXCR on the reads. The sample lists about 310,000 distinct CDR3 sequences, around 25% occurring once. The sample comes from a study of T cell repertoires in cytomegalovirus infection. Study-wide context: Recently identified HLA-C-restricted and well-studied HLA-B-restricted CMV epitopes were used. Matching HLA type, along with CMV infection, was indicated by public TCR beta signatures. Notes on the study in general: The study identified carriers of CMV plus the relevant HLA from cumulative public TCR beta family frequency. There were HLA-C-restricted CMV-specific TCR beta clonotypes dominating the ex vivo response.

The CDR3 contains 14 residues. Germline lookup yields CDR1 GTSNPN and CDR2 SVGIG (reference sequence). Trimming took 3 bases from V and 2 from J, leaving 13 bases between them. Material: cultured PBMCs, obtained from culture after CMV antigen stimulation. The origin of this receptor is a human donor in good health (CMV status not recorded). Some clones in this sample may be carry-over from other donors' samples. The chain recombines TRBV30 with TRBJ1-1; TRBD1 is a possible D gene (5 bases). The DNA for the CDR3 is TGTGCCTGGAGAGATTTCGACAGCAACACTGAAGCTTTCTTT. It codes for CAWRDFDSNTEAFF.